This T cell receptor beta chain was obtained from a study of OX40 agonist ivuxolimab in advanced cancers. Points from the study as a whole: The authors also found low normalized T-cell clonal expansion in some nonresponders.

A remark on this clone: The antigen is undetermined.

The CDR3 sequence is 12 residues long. Germline V gene data show CDR1 as SEHNR and CDR2 as FQNEAQ (reference sequence). Trimming removed 8 bases at V and 2 bases at J, with 9 bases between. Some clones are missing from TCRdb's copy, which holds only in-frame ones; the method was immunoSEQ multiplex PCR. Here the sample spans some 37,000 clones, around 77% being singletons. The sequences come from CD4+ or CD8+ T cells sorted from blood, collected in a trial of the OX40 agonist ivuxolimab. This rearrangement joins TRBV7-9 to TRBJ2-5; tentative D call: TRBD2 (6 bases). The sequence came from an adult with an advanced solid tumor such as melanoma, head and neck, liver or kidney cancer. CDR3 sequence (DNA): TGTGCCAGCTCTAGCGCACAAGAGACCCAGTACTTC. Translation gives CASSSAQETQYF.